The 20 T cell receptor beta chains presented below share a single source sample, sequenced in a study of metastatic and nonmetastatic thyroid tumors. Using MiXCR, TCRdb reanalyzed the PCR reads. The sample contains about 7,000 clones, over 15% of which appear only once. Thyroid surgery was preceded by no treatment in any patient. Specimen: adjacent normal tissue. Receptors were obtained from a male donor with papillary thyroid cancer or a benign thyroid nodule (not recorded which). Some clones in this sample may be carry-over from other donors' samples.

The chain couples TRBV7-2 to TRBJ1-4; D unclear. The CDR3 totals 15 residues. V was trimmed by 1 base and J by 5 bases, leaving 11 bases between them. CDR1 is SGHTA, CDR2 FQGNSA, per germline. The CDR3 DNA reads as TGTGCCAGCAGCTTAGATTCCGGCAGAAATGAAAAACTGTTTTTT. Its translation: CASSLDSGRNEKLFF.

This chain uses TRBV20-1 with TRBJ2-7; D may be TRBD1 (6 bases). The CDR3 contains 13 residues. Germline loops: CDR1 DFQATT, CDR2 SNEGSKA (reference sequence). V lost 3 bases, J lost 1 base, and 10 bases lay in between. In DNA, the CDR3 is TGCAGTGCTAGCCGGACAGCTTCCTACGAGCAGTACTTC. Encoded protein: CSASRTASYEQYF.

The rearrangement links TRBV12-3 or TRBV12-4 to TRBJ1-1; the D gene is possibly TRBD1 (5 bases). Trimming took 2 bases from V and 5 from J, leaving 12 bases between them. The CDR3 is 14 residues long. The CDR3 spells CASSLLTRGTEAFF. As DNA, the CDR3 is TGTGCCAGCAGTTTACTAACGAGGGGTACTGAAGCTTTCTTT.

The J gene is TRBJ1-6, the V gene TRBV9; TRBD1 agrees at 11 bases. V lost 4 bases, J lost 11 bases, and 8 bases stayed unmatched. Germline V gives CDR1 SGDLS, CDR2 YYNGEE. CDR3 length equals 15 residues. The CDR3 is CASSTRTGGTAPLHF. The CDR3 bases are TGTGCCAGCAGCACGCGGACAGGGGGCACTGCACCCCTCCACTTT.

The CDR3 here is CASSQPAGWRVRPDTQYF. The DNA for the CDR3 is TGTGCCAGCAGCCAACCGGCGGGGTGGCGAGTCCGGCCAGATACGCAGTATTTT. The chain recombines TRBV3-1 with TRBJ2-3; perhaps TRBD2 as D (6 bases). Germline CDR1 reads LGHDT; CDR2 reads YNNKEL (reference sequence). V gave up 2 bases and J gave up 4 bases, with 22 bases separating them. This CDR3 is 18 amino acids long.

The gene calls are TRBV24-1 and TRBJ2-7; the match to TRBD1 covers 7 bases. Per germline, CDR1 KGHDR and CDR2 SFDVKD. The CDR3 spans 14 residues. V gave up 4 bases and J gave up 5 bases; unmatched junction bases: 7. The CDR3 DNA is TGTGCCACCAGTGACCGACAGGGATCCCACGAGCAGTACTTC. Its translation is CATSDRQGSHEQYF.

At least ten counts were recorded for this clone. The sample contains more than one DNA sequence encoding this CDR3. The CDR3 is CASSPRPGLDNEQFF. The CDR3 DNA sequence: TGTGCCAGCTCACCAAGGCCGGGACTAGATAATGAGCAGTTCTTC. The V and J genes are TRBV18 and TRBJ2-1, with 8 bases matching TRBD2. The V gene's germline CDR1 is KGHSH and CDR2 LQKENI. Trimming at V came to 2 bases and at J to 7 bases, leaving 7 bases not matched to a gene. The CDR3 consists of 15 residues.

This clone is categorized as medium-sized. V and J are TRBV19 and TRBJ2-1, with a weak D call TRBD2 (5 bases). CDR3 size: 15 residues. Germline V gene sequence: CDR1 LNHDA, CDR2 SQIVND (reference sequence). With 3 bases removed from V and 0 bases from J, the gap between germline ends came to 9 bases. CDR3: CASSMAGHSYNEQFF. Written as DNA, the CDR3 is TGTGCCAGTAGTATGGCGGGTCACTCCTACAATGAGCAGTTCTTC. The variable domain in full, with the rest retrieved from reference TRBV19 and TRBJ2-1, is DGGITQSPKYLFRKEGQNVTLSCEQNLNHDAMYWYRQDPGQGLRLIYYSQIVNDFQKGDIAEGYSVSREKKESFPLTVTSAQKNPTAFYLCASSMAGHSYNEQFFGPGTRLTVL.

This clone was observed a few times. The chain employs TRBV30 and TRBJ1-5; D ambiguous. The CDR3 contains 13 residues. Germline V CDR1 and CDR2: GTSNPN, SVGIG (reference sequence). The V end lost 0 bases, the J end lost 5 bases, and 8 bases lay between the germline ends. CDR3 loop: CAWSVKRDQPQHF. For the CDR3, the DNA is TGTGCCTGGAGTGTAAAAAGAGATCAGCCCCAGCATTTT. Full variable domain (outside the CDR3, taken from reference TRBV30 and TRBJ1-5): SQTIHQWPATLVQPVGSPLSLECTVEGTSNPNLYWYRQAAGRGLQLLFYSVGIGQISSEVPQNLSASRPQDRQFILSSKKLLLSDSGFYLCAWSVKRDQPQHFGDGTRLSIL.

Sample share makes this clone medium-sized. The chain carries TRBV14 and TRBJ1-4, with D maybe TRBD1 (6 bases). The CDR3 length is 15 residues. Germline loops: CDR1 SGHDN, CDR2 FVKESK. V shed 1 base and J shed 8 bases, with 14 bases lying between them. CDR3 bases: TGTGCCAGCAGCCAAGGGGCAGGGGCTATAGAAAAACTGTTTTTT. Translation: CASSQGAGAIEKLFF.

In its sample, this clone is medium-sized. The rearrangement uses TRBV19 and TRBJ2-7; TRBD2 matches at 13 bases. The J segment lost 3 bases and the V segment lost 4 bases, leaving 12 bases of the junction unmatched. From germline, CDR1 is LNHDA and CDR2 SQIVND (reference sequence). The length of the CDR3 is 18 residues. CDR3 loop: CASSTSPQGLAGYYEQYF. DNA for the CDR3: TGTGCCAGTAGTACCTCTCCCCAGGGACTAGCGGGATACTACGAGCAGTACTTC.

The genes are TRBV20-1 and TRBJ1-5, with D possibly being TRBD1 (6 bases). The CDR3 is 13 residues long. Germline V CDR1 and CDR2: DFQATT, SNEGSKA (reference sequence). Trimming shortened V by 5 bases and J by 3 bases, and 11 bases separated the two germline ends. The CDR3 is CSAGRGINQPQHF. CDR3 bases: TGCAGTGCTGGCAGGGGTATCAATCAGCCCCAGCATTTT.

A note on this clone: One junction end disagrees with the germline gene, perhaps due to a read error. The J gene is TRBJ2-2, the V gene TRBV4-1; 9 positions agree with TRBD2. The tail of the sequence fits TRBJ2-3 better, so the J call may be wrong. Germline V lookup: CDR1 MGHRA, CDR2 YSYEKL. CDR3 size: 17 residues. The CDR3 DNA is TGCGCCAGCAGCCAAGATTTGCGCCTAGCGGGATTAGATCCGCAGTATTTT. It yields the protein CASSQDLRLAGLDPQYF.

The chain joins TRBV6-1 to TRBJ2-2, with 8 bases matching TRBD2. There are 16 residues in the CDR3. CDR1 is MNHNS and CDR2 is SASEGT in the germline V gene. V trimming: 5 bases; J trimming: 6 bases; junction bases outside the gene matches: 11. The CDR3 DNA reads as TGTGCCAGCAGTTCGAAACCCCCGGGAGGGGCCGGGGAGCTGTTTTTT. This translates into CASSSKPPGGAGELFF.

By sample fraction, this clone is medium-sized. CDR3 coding DNA: TGTGCCAGCAGCTTATATATGGAGGACGACTATGGCTACACCTTC. Its protein product is CASSLYMEDDYGYTF. The chain has TRBV11-2 and TRBJ1-2; no firm D call. Germline V gene data show CDR1 as SGHAT and CDR2 as FQNNGV. The CDR3 totals 15 residues. Trimming cost V 2 bases and J 3 bases, with 13 bases left between them.

The chain links TRBV28 to TRBJ1-4, with D possibly TRBD1 on 5 matching bases. V lost 6 bases and J lost 8, with 19 bases in between. CDR3 length: 15 residues. In germline, CDR1 is MDHEN, CDR2 SYDVKM. CDR3 loop: CASSPGTPPREKLFF. CDR3 nucleotides: TGTGCCAGCAGCCCAGGGACTCCCCCGAGGGAAAAACTGTTTTTT. The variable domain in full, with the rest retrieved from reference TRBV28 and TRBJ1-4, is DVKVTQSSRYLVKRTGEKVFLECVQDMDHENMFWYRQDPGLGLRLIYFSYDVKMKEKGDIPEGYSVSREKKERFSLILESASTNQTSMYLCASSPGTPPREKLFFGSGTQLSVL.

This clone occurred a few times. DNA of the CDR3: TGTGCCAGCAGCTTGGTAGCGGGAGACGAGCAGTACTTC. Translating gives CASSLVAGDEQYF. This chain links TRBV7-3 with TRBJ2-7; 9 bases match TRBD2. The CDR3 has 13 residues. With 3 bases clipped from V and 5 bases from J, the junction kept 2 bases outside the gene matches. Germline V gene data show CDR1 as SGHTA and CDR2 as FQGTGA.

This clone was found a few times. The rearrangement uses TRBV14 and TRBJ1-1; D might be TRBD1 (5 bases). This CDR3 comprises 13 residues. Looked up from germline, CDR1 is SGHDN and CDR2 is FVKESK. V dropped 8 bases and J dropped 0 bases, with 10 bases sitting between them. This CDR3 reads CASGQGLNTEAFF. Written as DNA, the CDR3 is TGTGCCAGCGGGCAGGGACTGAACACTGAAGCTTTCTTT.

Comments on this clone: The sample carries other DNA sequences with the same CDR3. CDR3 coding DNA: TGTGCCAGCAGTTCCGGGAGCACAGATACGCAGTATTTT. Its protein product is CASSSGSTDTQYF. The chain combines TRBV27 with TRBJ2-3; D gene ambiguous. Trimming removed 4 bases from V and 0 bases from J, with 5 bases in between. The CDR3 has 13 amino acids. CDR1 MNHEY and CDR2 SMNVEV come from the germline V gene (reference sequence).

This clone was detected a few times. As DNA, the CDR3 is TGTGCCAGCAGCTCCGGGACTACCCAAGAGACCCAGTACTTC. It specifies CASSSGTTQETQYF. The chain is built from TRBV6-1 and TRBJ2-5; TRBD2 aligns across 7 bases. CDR1 is MNHNS, CDR2 SASEGT, per germline. V lost 6 bases and J lost 1; bases outside the gene matches: 5. This CDR3 is built from 14 residues.